The next 20 T cell receptor beta chains were all read from a single sample in a study of blood T cell repertoires in COVID-19. TCRdb's table, derived via immunoSEQ multiplex PCR, lists solely in-frame clones and lacks some. The sample yields 300,000 to 500,000 clones, roughly 88% seen once. Sequenced sample: PBMCs or T cells enriched from blood (not recorded which). The receptors originated from a woman aged 40-49 years with acute COVID-19.

The chain has TRBV2 and TRBJ2-7; D is possibly TRBD1 (6 bases). Deletions cut 6 bases from V and 4 bases from J, with 13 bases between. This CDR3 has 13 residues. Germline assignment: CDR1 SNHLY and CDR2 FYNNEI. The CDR3 reads CASRAGTQYEQYF. The DNA of the CDR3 is TGTGCCAGCAGGGCCGGGACACAGTACGAGCAGTACTTC.

V usage is TRBV6-5 and J usage is TRBJ2-2; tentatively, D is TRBD1 (6 bases). With 6 bases removed from V and 3 bases from J, the gap between germline ends came to 14 bases. Per germline, CDR1 MNHEY and CDR2 SVGAGI. CDR3 length: 15 residues. The chain's CDR3 is CASRYTQGYTGELFF. The DNA of the CDR3 is TGTGCCAGCAGATACACACAGGGATACACCGGGGAGCTGTTTTTT.

The chain is built from TRBV6-5 and TRBJ1-3, with 8 bases identical to TRBD1. This CDR3 spans 15 amino acids. The germline CDR1 and CDR2 sequences are MNHEY and SVGAGI. The V gene end was trimmed by 4 bases and the J gene end by 2 bases; junction bases not matched to a gene: 4. The DNA for the CDR3 is TGTGCCAGCAGTTTACAGGGGGAAGCTGGAAACACCATATATTTT. Protein sequence: CASSLQGEAGNTIYF.

This sequence joins TRBV5-1 and TRBJ1-2, with 8 bases that match TRBD1. CDR3 length: 16 amino acids. The junction had 10 bases not matched to a gene; V was cut back by 2 bases and J by 4 bases. In germline, CDR1 is SGHRS, CDR2 YFSETQ. The CDR3 DNA reads as TGCGCCAGCAGCTTACCCCGGACAGGGTTGGGCTATGGCTACACCTTC. Its translation is CASSLPRTGLGYGYTF.

V and J are TRBV11-2 and TRBJ1-1; no definite D call. Trimming pared 0 bases from V and 6 bases from J, leaving 8 bases between. The germline CDR1 and CDR2 sequences are SGHAT and FQNNGV. The CDR3 has 13 residues. Written as DNA, the CDR3 is TGTGCCAGCAGCTTAGACAGAAGCGCTGAAGCTTTCTTT. It codes for CASSLDRSAEAFF.

V gene TRBV30 combines with J gene TRBJ2-7; TRBD2 matches 10 bases. The CDR3 spans 13 residues. Germline V gene data show CDR1 as GTSNPN and CDR2 as SVGIG (reference sequence). Trimming removed 4 bases from V and 6 bases from J; junction bases left unmatched: 6. The CDR3 reads CAWTGTSEGEQYF. CDR3 coding DNA: TGTGCCTGGACCGGGACTAGCGAGGGCGAGCAGTACTTC.

The chain has TRBV6-5 and TRBJ2-7; D call uncertain. In germline, CDR1 is MNHEY, CDR2 SVGAGI. The V and J ends lost 6 bases and 0 bases respectively, with 6 bases between them. The CDR3 covers 12 residues. CDR3 in DNA: TGTGCCAGCAGCGGGTCCTCCTACGAGCAGTACTTC. Its protein product is CASSGSSYEQYF.

V gene TRBV4-1 combines with J gene TRBJ1-3, with D unresolved. The V end lost 1 base, the J end lost 0 bases, and 4 bases lay between the germline ends. The CDR3 length is 14 residues. Germline V lookup: CDR1 MGHRA, CDR2 YSYEKL. The CDR3 sequence is CASSQVSSGNTIYF. In DNA form, the CDR3 reads TGCGCCAGCAGCCAAGTTAGCTCTGGAAACACCATATATTTT.

V usage is TRBV5-6 and J usage is TRBJ1-5, with D maybe TRBD1 (6 bases). The ends were cut back, 5 bases at V and 2 bases at J, with 14 bases in the middle. In germline, CDR1 is SGHDT, CDR2 YYEEEE. This CDR3 region has 15 residues. The CDR3 coding sequence is TGTGCCAGCAGTCTGCAATGGGGGCGCAATCAGCCCCAGCATTTT. Amino acids: CASSLQWGRNQPQHF.

The chain is built from TRBV5-6 and TRBJ2-1; TRBD2 matches at 8 bases. This CDR3 is built from 16 residues. The germline V gene has CDR1 SGHDT and CDR2 YYEEEE. The V segment lost 0 bases and the J segment 8 bases; nucleotides outside the gene matches: 10. CDR3 in amino acids: CASSLAIERGRHEQFF. The DNA of the CDR3 is TGTGCCAGCAGCTTGGCTATTGAGCGGGGGCGGCATGAGCAGTTCTTC.

The chain couples TRBV3-1 (or the pseudogene TRBV3-2) to TRBJ1-4; 9 bases map to TRBD1. J lost 8 bases, V lost 4 bases, and 5 bases had no gene match. The CDR3 totals 14 residues. Germline CDR1 LGHDT, CDR2 YNNKEL (reference sequence). This CDR3 reads CASSPGQGEEKLFF. Written as DNA, the CDR3 is TGTGCCAGCAGCCCGGGACAGGGAGAAGAAAAACTGTTTTTT.

The chain is built from TRBV6-5 and TRBJ1-4; maybe TRBD1 (5 bases). The length of the CDR3 is 15 residues. From germline, CDR1 is MNHEY and CDR2 SVGAGI. Deletions cut 0 bases from V and 5 bases from J, with 10 bases between. The CDR3: CASSYSGRGNEKLFF. The CDR3 nucleotides read TGTGCCAGCAGTTACTCGGGGCGAGGCAATGAAAAACTGTTTTTT.

The J gene is TRBJ2-7, the V gene TRBV4-1; TRBD1 might be the D (6 bases). Germline loops: CDR1 MGHRA, CDR2 YSYEKL. The CDR3 extends over 16 amino acids. The V and J ends lost 5 bases and 2 bases respectively, with 19 bases between them. The CDR3 nucleotides are TGCGCCAGCAGCTCCTCTACGGGGACATCAACCTACGAGCAGTACTTC. Translating gives CASSSSTGTSTYEQYF.

The V and J genes are TRBV6-1 and TRBJ2-5; 12 positions agree with TRBD2. V trimming: 1 base; J trimming: 4 bases; junction bases outside the gene matches: 19. CDR1 and CDR2 (germline): MNHNS, SASEGT. CDR3 length: 21 amino acids. CDR3 nucleotides: TGTGCCAGCAGTGAAGATGGGCCTAGCGGGGGGGCAATAAGGGACGTAGAGACCCAGTACTTC. It is translated as CASSEDGPSGGAIRDVETQYF.

This chain links TRBV2 with TRBJ2-3; 7 bases map to TRBD2. There are 15 residues in the CDR3. The V segment lost 6 bases and the J segment 0 bases; nucleotides outside the gene matches: 6. Germline V gives CDR1 SNHLY, CDR2 FYNNEI. CDR3 residues: CASSAAGRSTDTQYF. As DNA, the CDR3 is TGTGCCAGCAGCGCAGCGGGACGGAGCACAGATACGCAGTATTTT.

The chain employs TRBV7-8 and TRBJ1-4, with D hard to call. V was cut by 5 bases and J by 0 bases, with 10 bases left in between. Germline loops: CDR1 SGHVS, CDR2 FQNEAQ. This CDR3 contains 15 residues. The CDR3 sequence: CASSPAHATNEKLFF. CDR3 sequence (DNA): TGTGCCAGCAGCCCCGCACATGCAACTAATGAAAAACTGTTTTTT. The full variable domain, completed using reference TRBV7-8 and TRBJ1-4, is GAGVSQSPRYKVAKRGQDVALRCDPISGHVSLFWYQQALGQGPEFLTYFQNEAQLDKSGLPSDRFFAERPEGSVSTLKIQRTQQEDSAVYLCASSPAHATNEKLFFGSGTQLSVL.

This clone has just a few counts. This chain links TRBV9 with TRBJ2-5, with a weak D call TRBD2 (6 bases). The CDR3 has 16 residues. Germline values: CDR1 SGDLS, CDR2 YYNGEE. The V end lost 4 bases, the J end lost 6 bases, and 22 bases lay between the germline ends. CDR3 sequence (DNA): TGTGCCAGCAGCACCCATACGACTAGAGGGACCCAGACCCAGTACTTC. It translates to CASSTHTTRGTQTQYF. The full variable domain, rest sourced from reference TRBV9 and TRBJ2-5, is DSGVTQTPKHLITATGQRVTLRCSPRSGDLSVYWYQQSLDQGLQFLIQYYNGEERAKGNILERFSAQQFPDLHSELNLSSLELGDSALYFCASSTHTTRGTQTQYFGPGTRLLVL.

The chain couples TRBV14 to TRBJ1-1; D remains unclear. Between the trimmed V and J ends, which lost 1 base and 5 bases, there was a span of 14 bases. Germline V gene lookup returns CDR1 SGHDN and CDR2 FVKESK. The CDR3 consists of 15 residues. The chain's CDR3 is CASSQGTGFETEAFF. Written as DNA, the CDR3 is TGTGCCAGCAGCCAAGGGACGGGGTTTGAAACTGAAGCTTTCTTT.

The chain joins TRBV5-6 to TRBJ1-2; 7 bases match TRBD1. J lost 4 bases, V lost 4 bases, and 16 bases had no gene match. CDR1 and CDR2 (germline): SGHDT, YYEEEE. There are 17 residues in the CDR3. Here the CDR3 reads CASSPGGQRAPRYGYTF. CDR3 DNA: TGTGCCAGCAGCCCAGGGGGTCAGAGGGCGCCGCGCTATGGCTACACCTTC.

The chain recombines TRBV19 with TRBJ1-2; 8 nucleotides match TRBD1. The CDR3 sequence is 16 residues long. The ends lost 5 bases at V and 10 bases at J; junction bases unmatched: 18. CDR1 is LNHDA and CDR2 is SQIVND in the germline V gene (reference sequence). CDR3 region: CASSERPGQEFSAYTF. CDR3 nucleotides: TGTGCCAGTAGTGAAAGACCGGGACAGGAATTCTCTGCCTACACCTTC.